Sequencing of this T cell receptor (beta chain) was carried out in a study of OX40 agonist ivuxolimab in advanced cancers. The overall study: Patients received intravenous ivuxolimab every 2 weeks at 0.01 to 10 mg/kg.

This clone was observed a single time. What it binds is unknown. People who had autoimmune disease history or systemic immunosuppression were excluded. TCRdb's copy holds only in-frame clones and misses some; the assay was immunoSEQ multiplex PCR. The repertoire holds over 100,000 clones, with more than 85% as singletons. Study findings and constraints: Averaging showed that CD8+ T cells had more expanded clones than CD4+ did.

Germline V gene data show CDR1 as SGHAT and CDR2 as FQDESV (reference sequence). The V gene lost 3 bases and the J gene lost 5 bases, with 10 bases spanning the gap. The CDR3 is 13 residues long. This material consisted of CD4+ or CD8+ T cells sorted from blood, taken in a trial of the OX40 agonist ivuxolimab. The chain joins TRBV11-1 to TRBJ2-5; weak D call: TRBD2 (5 bases). This receptor was identified in an adult with an advanced solid tumor such as melanoma, head and neck, liver or kidney cancer. In DNA form, the CDR3 reads TGTGCCAGCAGCTTTACCGGGGAGGAGACCCAGTACTTC. It is translated as CASSFTGEETQYF.